A selection of T cell receptor beta chains follows, all from one sample in a study of cytomegalovirus exposure and HLA in healthy donors. Profiled with immunoSEQ multiplex PCR; TCRdb holds only in-frame clones, not every one. Of around 300,000 clones listed, approximately 84% were seen once; the top ten hold 1.5% to 2.5%. What was sequenced was PBMCs. These receptors came from a woman aged 40-49 years in good health and CMV-seropositive. The CDR3 runs from the conserved cysteine through the conserved F or W. Each record gives: D gene, clone size, J gene, V gene, CDR3 length, CDR3 DNA, CDR3 protein. The D gene is left open where the match is weak. Clone size appears in some rows only: once, few, many, or a class for an expanded clone.

TRBD1	NA	TRBJ1-2	TRBV5-1	14	TGCGCCAGCAGCTTGAGGGGACAGGCTTATGGCTACACCTTC	CASSLRGQAYGYTF
TRBD1	NA	TRBJ2-6	TRBV13	16	TGTGCCAGCAGGGACAGGGGAGGTTCTGGGGCCAACGGCCTGACTTTC	CASRDRGGSGANGLTF
TRBD1	NA	TRBJ2-1	TRBV2	15	TGTGCCAGCGTACCCACTAGGACAGGGTACAATGAGCAGTTCTTC	CASVPTRTGYNEQFF
TRBD1	once	TRBJ1-5	TRBV29-1	15	TGCAGCGTTGCGTACTCAGGGGGTGTCAATCAGCCCCAGCATTTT	CSVAYSGGVNQPQHF
NA	NA	TRBJ1-4	TRBV13	13	TGTGCCAGCAGCCTTCGAGTACGCGAAAAACTGTTTTTT	CASSLRVREKLFF
TRBD1	NA	TRBJ2-7	TRBV6-1	14	TGTGCCGTCACCACCGGGACAGTTCCCTACGAGCAGTACTTC	CAVTTGTVPYEQYF
TRBD1	NA	TRBJ1-2	TRBV27	15	TGTGCCAGCAGTTTTGGGACAGGGGCTTTGCATGGCTACACCTTC	CASSFGTGALHGYTF
TRBD1	NA	TRBJ1-2	TRBV28	14	TGTGCCAGCAGTTTAACCAGGGGGACGGTTGGCTACACCTTC	CASSLTRGTVGYTF
NA	once	TRBJ2-7	TRBV18	13	TGTGCCAGCTCACTCGGGAGCACCTACGAGCAGTACTTC	CASSLGSTYEQYF
NA	NA	TRBJ2-3	TRBV29-1	18	TGCAGCGTGGAAAAGGGGATGGCGCTTGGGAACGAAGCAGATACGCAGTATTTT	CSVEKGMALGNEADTQYF
NA	NA	TRBJ1-2	TRBV4-1	15	TGCGCCAGCAGCCAAGATATGGACAGTACCTATGGGTACACCTTC	CASSQDMDSTYGYTF
NA	NA	TRBJ1-1	TRBV5-1	14	TGCGCCAGCCGGTGGGACACAGAGAACACTGAAGCTTTCTTT	CASRWDTENTEAFF
NA	NA	TRBJ1-1	TRBV7-2	12	TGTGCCAGCAGCTTACTAACAGGAACAGCTTTCTTT	CASSLLTGTAFF
TRBD2	NA	TRBJ2-1	TRBV30	15	TGTGCCTGGGTCTCCGGGACTAGCGCCAACAATGAGCAGTTCTTC	CAWVSGTSANNEQFF
TRBD1	few	TRBJ1-2	TRBV28	12	TGTGCCAGCACCCTGACAGGGAGGGGCTACACCTTC	CASTLTGRGYTF
NA	NA	TRBJ1-4	TRBV27	16	TGTGCCAGCAGTTTATTACGGACAGACAAATGGGAAAAACTGTTTTTT	CASSLLRTDKWEKLFF
NA	NA	TRBJ2-7	TRBV29-1	11	TGCAGCGTTGAAGAGGGGAGCGAGCAGTACTTC	CSVEEGSEQYF
TRBD1	NA	TRBJ1-6	TRBV27	13	TGTGCCAGCAAGGGACAGGGGAATTCACCCCTCCACTTT	CASKGQGNSPLHF
TRBD2	NA	TRBJ2-1	TRBV5-4	17	TGTGCCAGCAGCTTGCCGGGACTAGCGGGACCTTACAATGAGCAGTTCTTC	CASSLPGLAGPYNEQFF
TRBD2	NA	TRBJ2-3	TRBV5-1	16	TGCGCCAGCAGCTTGGAACTAGCGGGGGGGGGAGATACGCAGTATTTT	CASSLELAGGGDTQYF
NA	NA	TRBJ2-7	TRBV30	14	TGTGCCTGGAGTTATGGGGCCTTCTCCTACGAGCAGTACTTC	CAWSYGAFSYEQYF
NA	once	TRBJ1-5	TRBV6-1	13	TGTGCCAGCAGTGAGAACAGCCATCAGCCCCAGCATTTT	CASSENSHQPQHF
NA	NA	TRBJ2-7	TRBV6-6	15	TGTGCCAGCAGTTCCCTTACTAGTGGGACCTACGAGCAGTACTTC	CASSSLTSGTYEQYF
TRBD2	NA	TRBJ2-2	TRBV27	17	TGTGCCAGCAGTTTATCGGGGGTAGCGGGGTACACCGGGGAGCTGTTTTTT	CASSLSGVAGYTGELFF
NA	NA	TRBJ1-5	TRBV7-2	15	TGTGCCAGCAGCAGAAGTAGGTCGGGTAATCAGCCCCAGCATTTT	CASSRSRSGNQPQHF
NA	NA	TRBJ2-7	TRBV25-1	11	TGTGCCAGCAGTGAAGCGTACGAGCAGTACTTC	CASSEAYEQYF
NA	NA	TRBJ2-7	TRBV7-8	15	TGTGCCAGCAGCCTTCCGAGGGACACCTCCTACGAGCAGTACTTC	CASSLPRDTSYEQYF
TRBD2	NA	TRBJ2-3	TRBV15	15	TGTGCCACCAGCAGGGGGGGGATTCAAGAGGATACGCAGTATTTT	CATSRGGIQEDTQYF
TRBD1	NA	TRBJ1-1	TRBV7-2	13	TGTGCCAGCAGCTTAGCCGGACAGGCCCGGGCTTTCTTT	CASSLAGQARAFF
TRBD2	NA	TRBJ2-2	TRBV6-1	15	TGTGCCAGCAGATCGGGACTAGCGCTTACCGGGGAGCTGTTTTTT	CASRSGLALTGELFF
NA	NA	TRBJ2-7	TRBV4-3	15	TGCGCCAGCAGCCAAGAGTGGGGGCCCCTCTACGAGCAGTACTTC	CASSQEWGPLYEQYF
NA	NA	TRBJ1-3	TRBV7-9	15	TGTGCCAGCAGCTTAGACAGTTTCTCTGGAAACACCATATATTTT	CASSLDSFSGNTIYF
TRBD2	few	TRBJ2-3	TRBV7-9	16	TGTGCCAGCAGCTTACGCGGGAGTGGGAGCACAGATACGCAGTATTTT	CASSLRGSGSTDTQYF
TRBD1	NA	TRBJ1-3	TRBV4-2	17	TGTGCCAGCAGCCGAGAGACAGGGAGTCTGGGAGGAAACACCATATATTTT	CASSRETGSLGGNTIYF
TRBD1	NA	TRBJ2-4	TRBV4-2	18	TGTGCCAGCAGCCAAGGGACAGGGGACATTCTAGCCAAAAACATTCAGTACTTC	CASSQGTGDILAKNIQYF
NA	NA	TRBJ2-7	TRBV30	15	TGTGCCTGGAGTGTGTTTCAGGGACTCCCCTACGAGCAGTACTTC	CAWSVFQGLPYEQYF
NA	NA	TRBJ1-1	TRBV29-1	14	TGCAGCACCGGCAGGCTTGAGATGAACACTGAAGCTTTCTTT	CSTGRLEMNTEAFF
NA	once	TRBJ1-3	TRBV15	13	TGTGCCACCTGGGGGGGCTCTGGAAACACCATATATTTT	CATWGGSGNTIYF
TRBD2	NA	TRBJ2-2	TRBV19	13	TGTGCCAGTAGAGAGCGGGGAACCGGGGAGCTGTTTTTT	CASRERGTGELFF
TRBD2	NA	TRBJ2-7	TRBV28	16	TGTGCCACCAGTGAGGACGGGACTAGCGACCAGGGGGAGCAGTACTTC	CATSEDGTSDQGEQYF
NA	NA	TRBJ2-1	TRBV9	14	TGTGCCAGCAGCGTCTCCAGCTCCTACAATGAGCAGTTCTTC	CASSVSSSYNEQFF
NA	NA	TRBJ2-1	TRBV5-1	12	TGCGCCAGCAGCCCCCAGGGGGGAGAGCGGTTCTTC	CASSPQGGERFF
TRBD2	once	TRBJ2-1	TRBV7-6	16	TGTGCCAGCAGCCAAGGACTAGCGGGACCCCTCGGGTCGCAGTTCTTC	CASSQGLAGPLGSQFF
TRBD2	NA	TRBJ2-3	TRBV30	17	TGTGCCTGGAGTCCCACTTTGGAGCGGGGGAGCACAGATACGCAGTATTTT	CAWSPTLERGSTDTQYF
TRBD2	NA	TRBJ2-3	TRBV10-1	16	TGCGCCAGCAGTGAGATGCGGGAGAGGAACACAGATACGCAGTATTTT	CASSEMRERNTDTQYF
NA	few	TRBJ2-4	TRBV27	14	TGTGCCAGCGGACCAACAGGGTACGAAAACAGTCAGTACTTC	CASGPTGYENSQYF
TRBD2	NA	TRBJ2-7	TRBV5-8	14	TGTGCCAGCAGCTATGGACTAGCGGGAGACGAGCAGTACTTC	CASSYGLAGDEQYF
TRBD2	NA	TRBJ2-3	TRBV7-3	16	TGTGCCAGCAGCTTATATGGTAGCGGGACCACAGATACGCAGTATTTT	CASSLYGSGTTDTQYF
TRBD1	NA	TRBJ2-1	TRBV9	12	TGTGCCAGCAGCCCCGGTACAGGGGGCTTGTTCTTC	CASSPGTGGLFF
NA	NA	TRBJ2-7	TRBV5-4	14	TGTGCCAGCAGCTTGGATATGGGCGATTACGAGCAGTACTTC	CASSLDMGDYEQYF
TRBD1	few	TRBJ2-3	TRBV11-3	15	TGTGCCAGCAGCTCCCGGGACAGGGACACAGATACGCAGTATTTT	CASSSRDRDTDTQYF
TRBD2	NA	TRBJ2-3	TRBV6-4	18	TGTGCCAGCAGTGACGGGGGACTAGCGGGAGGTGTTACAGATACGCAGTATTTT	CASSDGGLAGGVTDTQYF
NA	NA	TRBJ2-7	TRBV5-5	12	TGTGCCAGCAGTGCCCTAATCTACGAGCAGTACTTC	CASSALIYEQYF
TRBD2	NA	TRBJ2-7	TRBV5-1	17	TGCGCCAGCAGCTCCGGACTAGCGGGAGGGCCGTTCTACGAGCAGTACTTC	CASSSGLAGGPFYEQYF